These 23 T cell receptor gamma chains originate from one sample sequenced in a study of Vδ1+ human thymocytes. Whole-study results and caveats: Thymic TRG and TRD repertoires appeared highly polyclonal.

Which antigens these TCRs recognize remains unknown. Extracted RNA was reverse transcribed into cDNA. The CDR3 regions were amplified by multiplex PCR from V-gene primers to a constant-region primer. TCRdb reanalysed the multiplex PCR reads via CATT. The sample lists about 27,000 gamma-chain clones, 20% occurring once. The material sequenced was Vdelta1+ gamma-delta thymocytes from the thymus. Noted subset: FACS-sorted CD3+ TCRalphabeta- TCRVdelta1+ TCRVdelta2- thymocytes. Source of these receptors: a boy in the first two years of life who had congenital heart surgery.

This clone has more than one count but fewer than ten. The J gene is TRGJ1 or TRGJ2, the V gene TRGV3. The CDR3 has 14 amino acids. J gave up 5 bases and V 0 bases, and 7 bases lay outside the gene matches. CDR1 and CDR2 from the germline V gene are VTNTFY and YDVSTARD (reference sequence). The CDR3 DNA is TGTGCCACCTGGGACAGGCTTGGGGATTATAAGAAACTCTTT. Translation gives CATWDRLGDYKKLF.

The chain carries TRGV4 and TRGJ1 or TRGJ2. CDR1 and CDR2 (germline): EGSTGY, YDSYTSSV. Unmatched junction bases numbered 9, after V lost 6 bases and J lost 4 bases. This CDR3 is built from 13 residues. CDR3 loop: CATWPTRYYKKLF. CDR3 nucleotides: TGTGCCACCTGGCCCACGAGATATTATAAGAAACTCTTT.

This chain links TRGV2 with TRGJ1 or TRGJ2. Trimming at V came to 0 bases and at J to 4 bases, leaving 9 bases not matched to a gene. Germline V gene lookup returns CDR1 EGSNGY and CDR2 YDSYNSKV. The CDR3 is 15 residues long. CDR3 sequence reads: CATWDGPSEYYKKLF. Written as DNA, the CDR3 is TGTGCCACCTGGGACGGGCCGTCGGAGTATTATAAGAAACTCTTT.

The sample holds a few counts of this clone. This chain uses TRGV5 with TRGJ1 or TRGJ2. Unmatched junction bases numbered 7, after V lost 1 base and J lost 7 bases. Germline assignment: CDR1 VINAFY and CDR2 YDVSNSKD. This CDR3 comprises 13 residues. CDR3 nucleotides: TGTGCCACCTGGGACAGCGGGGGCTATAAGAAACTCTTT. Translated, it gives CATWDSGGYKKLF.

V gene TRGV2 combines with J gene TRGJ1 or TRGJ2. The ends lost 0 bases at V and 4 bases at J; junction bases unmatched: 9. The germline V gene encodes CDR1 EGSNGY and CDR2 YDSYNSKV. There are 15 residues in the CDR3. For the CDR3, the DNA is TGTGCCACCTGGGACGGGCTTAAGGACTATTATAAGAAACTCTTT. The encoded protein is CATWDGLKDYYKKLF.

This rearrangement joins TRGV9 to TRGJ1 or TRGJ2. V gave up 5 bases and J gave up 9 bases; unmatched junction bases: 10. Germline CDR1 GITISATS, CDR2 ISYDGTV (reference sequence). The CDR3 sequence is 12 residues long. In DNA form, the CDR3 reads TGTGCCTTGTGGGTCCCGACTGGTAAGAAACTCTTT. Protein sequence: CALWVPTGKKLF.

The chain links TRGV4 to TRGJ1 or TRGJ2. From germline, CDR1 is EGSTGY and CDR2 YDSYTSSV. Trimming removed 8 bases from V and 10 bases from J; junction bases left unmatched: 11. The CDR3 contains 11 residues. The CDR3 region is CATFQGSKKLF. The DNA of the CDR3 is TGTGCCACCTTTCAGGGGTCGAAGAAACTCTTT.

To note about this clone: Other nucleotide sequences from this sample produce the same CDR3. This chain joins TRGV9 and TRGJ1 or TRGJ2. V lost 0 bases and J lost 7; bases outside the gene matches: 6. Germline lookup yields CDR1 GITISATS and CDR2 ISYDGTV (reference sequence). This CDR3 spans 13 amino acids. The CDR3 reads CALWEVRDYKKLF. The CDR3 DNA follows: TGTGCCTTGTGGGAGGTGCGAGACTATAAGAAACTCTTT.

This chain links TRGV3 with TRGJ1 or TRGJ2. Germline CDR1 and CDR2: VTNTFY and YDVSTARD (reference sequence). The CDR3 sequence is 14 residues long. V trimming: 0 bases; J trimming: 5 bases; junction bases outside the gene matches: 7. The DNA for the CDR3 is TGTGCCACCTGGGACAGGCACGGGAATTATAAGAAACTCTTT. It codes for CATWDRHGNYKKLF.

Concerning this clone itself: The same CDR3 arises from other DNA sequences in this sample as well. The chain recombines TRGV5 with TRGJ1 or TRGJ2. J lost 10 bases, V lost 0 bases, and 6 bases had no gene match. The CDR3 extends over 12 amino acids. Germline V gives CDR1 VINAFY, CDR2 YDVSNSKD. CDR3 region: CATWDRRGKKLF. The CDR3 nucleotides are TGTGCCACCTGGGACAGGCGTGGCAAGAAACTCTTT.

This clone was detected a few times. This chain joins TRGV8 and TRGJ1 or TRGJ2. Looked up from germline, CDR1 is VENAVY and CDR2 is YDSYNSRV. The CDR3 is 12 residues long. V dropped 2 bases and J dropped 12; count of bases not matched to a gene: 10. CDR3 region: CATWDKSRAKLF. As DNA, the CDR3 is TGTGCCACCTGGGATAAATCTCGGGCGAAACTCTTT.

The V gene is TRGV5, the J gene TRGJ1 or TRGJ2. CDR1 and CDR2 (germline): VINAFY, YDVSNSKD. Trimming cost V 1 base and J 8 bases; bases outside gene matches: 14. The CDR3 totals 15 residues. CDR3 nucleotides: TGTGCCACCTGGGACAGTCATGGGGCGAGTGATAAGAAACTCTTT. Translation: CATWDSHGASDKKLF.

To note about this clone: Since a much larger clone is just one base distant, this may be a read error. Different DNA sequences within this sample yield the same CDR3. The chain is built from TRGV5 and TRGJ1 or TRGJ2. The V and J ends lost 5 bases and 6 bases, in that order; junction bases with no gene match: 4. The CDR3 length is 11 residues. Germline values: CDR1 VINAFY, CDR2 YDVSNSKD. CDR3 DNA: TGTGCCACCTGGGGGGGTTATAAGAAACTCTTT. Translated: CATWGGYKKLF.

In its sample, this clone was seen a few times. This CDR3 is also generated by other DNA sequences in the sample. The V gene is TRGV4, the J gene TRGJ1 or TRGJ2. Germline CDR1 is EGSTGY and CDR2 is YDSYTSSV. Trimming removed 1 base from V and 4 bases from J; junction bases left unmatched: 7. This CDR3 has 14 residues. The CDR3 sequence: CATWDGRGYYKKLF. CDR3 DNA sequence: TGTGCCACCTGGGATGGCCGGGGATATTATAAGAAACTCTTT.

The chain carries TRGV9 and TRGJP2. Germline V gives CDR1 GITISATS, CDR2 ISYDGTV (reference sequence). There are 15 residues in the CDR3. V was pared by 1 base and J by 2 bases, with 4 bases of the junction left unmatched. For the CDR3, the DNA is TGTGCCTTGTGGGAGGTTTGGAGTAGTGATTGGATCAAGACGTTT. Translation: CALWEVWSSDWIKTF.

V is TRGV9 and J is TRGJ1 or TRGJ2. The V gene's germline CDR1 is GITISATS and CDR2 ISYDGTV (reference sequence). The CDR3 is made up of 14 amino acids. The J segment lost 8 bases and the V segment lost 3 bases, leaving 13 bases of the junction unmatched. As DNA, the CDR3 is TGTGCCTTGTGGGAGCCTTTTACATATGATAAGAAACTCTTT. It codes for CALWEPFTYDKKLF.

On this clone: The same CDR3 can be traced to other DNA sequences in this sample. The V call is TRGV5, the J call TRGJP2. Germline values: CDR1 VINAFY, CDR2 YDVSNSKD. V trimming: 0 bases; J trimming: 0 bases; junction bases outside the gene matches: 4. CDR3 length: 16 residues. The CDR3 sequence is CATWDRPYSSDWIKTF. The CDR3 nucleotides are TGTGCCACCTGGGACAGGCCATATAGTAGTGATTGGATCAAGACGTTT.

A few counts support this clone. The V gene is TRGV9, the J gene TRGJ1 or TRGJ2. The CDR3 extends over 14 amino acids. The germline CDR1 and CDR2 sequences are GITISATS and ISYDGTV (reference sequence). The V gene end was trimmed by 0 bases and the J gene end by 9 bases; junction bases not matched to a gene: 11. The CDR3 protein is CALWEVPEPFKKLF. The DNA for the CDR3 is TGTGCCTTGTGGGAGGTGCCGGAACCCTTTAAGAAACTCTTT.

The sample holds a few counts of this clone. The sample contains more than one DNA sequence encoding this CDR3. The V and J genes are TRGV4 and TRGJP1. The V segment lost 2 bases and the J segment 11 bases; nucleotides outside the gene matches: 2. From germline, CDR1 is EGSTGY and CDR2 YDSYTSSV. This CDR3 is 11 amino acids long. The CDR3 coding sequence is TGTGCCACCTGGGATGTATGGTTCAAGATATTT. It translates to CATWDVWFKIF.

The rearrangement uses TRGV5 and TRGJ1 or TRGJ2. Germline V gene data show CDR1 as VINAFY and CDR2 as YDVSNSKD. The V segment lost 2 bases and the J segment 0 bases; nucleotides outside the gene matches: 4. This CDR3 region has 14 residues. CDR3 sequence reads: CATWDTLNYYKKLF. For the CDR3, the DNA is TGTGCCACCTGGGACACTTTGAATTATTATAAGAAACTCTTT.

The V call is TRGV5, the J call TRGJ1 or TRGJ2. The CDR3 is made up of 15 amino acids. Losses at the gene ends were 0 bases for V and 2 bases for J; bases not matched to a gene: 7. Per germline, CDR1 VINAFY and CDR2 YDVSNSKD. Written as DNA, the CDR3 is TGTGCCACCTGGGACAGGCCGAAACATTATTATAAGAAACTCTTT. This codes for CATWDRPKHYYKKLF.

This clone was detected a few times. A much larger clone is a single base away; this may be a read error. Other nucleotide sequences in the sample specify the same CDR3. This chain uses TRGV5 with TRGJ1 or TRGJ2. The CDR3 runs to 12 residues. Germline lookup yields CDR1 VINAFY and CDR2 YDVSNSKD. V dropped 0 bases and J dropped 8; count of bases not matched to a gene: 4. This CDR3 is CATWDRPNKKLF. Here the CDR3 DNA reads TGTGCCACCTGGGACAGGCCTAATAAGAAACTCTTT.

As regards this clone: The same CDR3 arises from other DNA sequences in this sample as well. The rearrangement joins TRGV2 to TRGJ1 or TRGJ2. Germline trimming cut 0 bases from V and 11 bases from J; bases unmatched to any gene: 4. From germline, CDR1 is EGSNGY and CDR2 YDSYNSKV. The CDR3 sequence is 11 residues long. The CDR3 loop is CATWDGSQKLF. The DNA of the CDR3 is TGTGCCACCTGGGACGGGTCCCAGAAACTCTTT.